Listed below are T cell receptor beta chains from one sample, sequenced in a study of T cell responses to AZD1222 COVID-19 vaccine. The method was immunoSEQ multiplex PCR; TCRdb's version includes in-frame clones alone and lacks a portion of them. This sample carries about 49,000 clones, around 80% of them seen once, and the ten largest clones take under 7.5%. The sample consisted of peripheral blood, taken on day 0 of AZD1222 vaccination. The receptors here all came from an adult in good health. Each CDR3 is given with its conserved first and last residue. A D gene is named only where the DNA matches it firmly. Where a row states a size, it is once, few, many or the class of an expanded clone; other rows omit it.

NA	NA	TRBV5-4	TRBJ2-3	TGTGCCAGCAGCTCCTTTGGGGTATCTAGCACAGATACGCAGTATTTT	CASSSFGVSSTDTQYF
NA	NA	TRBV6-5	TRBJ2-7	TGTGCCAGCAGTTACGCCGATCAGTCCTACGAGCAGTACTTC	CASSYADQSYEQYF
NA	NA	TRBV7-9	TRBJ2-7	TGTGCCAGCAGCTTAGCGGACAGTTACGAGCAGTACTTC	CASSLADSYEQYF
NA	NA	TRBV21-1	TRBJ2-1	TGTGCCAGCAGCAAACGGGCCAATCGCCTGGGACAGGGGGCTTCGGATGAGCAGTTCTTC	CASSKRANRLGQGASDEQFF
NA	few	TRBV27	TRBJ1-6	TGTGCCAGCAGTTTAACGGGTGGGTCCTATAATTCACCCCTCCACTTT	CASSLTGGSYNSPLHF
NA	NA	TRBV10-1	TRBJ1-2	TGCGCCAGCAGCGGTCAGGCGGGGGGCTACACCTTC	CASSGQAGGYTF
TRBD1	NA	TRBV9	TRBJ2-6	TGTGCCAGCAGCACCAGACAGGGGGCTGGAGGGGCCAACGTCCTGACTTTC	CASSTRQGAGGANVLTF
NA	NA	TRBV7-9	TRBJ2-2	TGTGCCAGCAGCTTGTGGGGGGCGCGAGACACCGGGGAGCTGTTTTTT	CASSLWGARDTGELFF
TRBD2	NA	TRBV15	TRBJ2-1	TGTGCCACCAGATCCCTAGCGGGGCCCAATGAGCAGTTCTTC	CATRSLAGPNEQFF
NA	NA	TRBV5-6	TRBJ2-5	TGTGCCAGCAGCCCGTCACAGGGCCGGGGGACCCAGTACTTC	CASSPSQGRGTQYF
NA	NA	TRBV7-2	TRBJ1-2	TGTGCCAGCAGCCCTTCGGGGGGTAATGGCTACACCTTC	CASSPSGGNGYTF
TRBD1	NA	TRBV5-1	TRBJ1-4	TGCGCCAGCAGCCGACAGGGAGTCAATGAAAAACTGTTTTTT	CASSRQGVNEKLFF
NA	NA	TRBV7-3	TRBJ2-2	TGTGCCAGCAGCTTAATGGACTTCACCGGGGAGCTGTTTTTT	CASSLMDFTGELFF
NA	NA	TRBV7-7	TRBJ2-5	TGTGCTAGCAGCTTAGGGGCCGCAGAGACCCAGTACTTC	CASSLGAAETQYF
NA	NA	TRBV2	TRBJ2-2	TGTGCCAGCATTGTGGGGGTAGGGACCGGGGAGCTGTTTTTT	CASIVGVGTGELFF
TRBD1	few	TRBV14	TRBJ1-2	TGTGCCAGCAGCGGACAGGGACCGTATGGCTACACCTTC	CASSGQGPYGYTF
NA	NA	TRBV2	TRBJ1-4	TGTGCCAGCAGTGAAGGCAGGGAAAAACTGTTTTTT	CASSEGREKLFF
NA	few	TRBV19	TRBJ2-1	TGTGCCAGTAGTGTCCCGAGCGGGTCGTCGTCCTACAATGAGCAGTTCTTC	CASSVPSGSSSYNEQFF
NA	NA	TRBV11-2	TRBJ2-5	TGTGCCAGCAGCCCGGGGGGCAGACCTGGAGAGACCCAGTACTTC	CASSPGGRPGETQYF
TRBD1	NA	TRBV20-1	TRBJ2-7	TGCAGTGCTAGTCCCATGCAGGGGGCGATAGCCTACGAGCAGTACTTC	CSASPMQGAIAYEQYF
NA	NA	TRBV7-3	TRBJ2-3	TGTGCCAGCAGGGGTGTAGCAGATACGCAGTATTTT	CASRGVADTQYF
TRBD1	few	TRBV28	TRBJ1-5	TGTGCCAGCTCAGGGGGTTATCAGCCCCAGCATTTT	CASSGGYQPQHF
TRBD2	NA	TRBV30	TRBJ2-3	TGTGCCTGGATTACGGGAGGGCGTGAGGCAGATACGCAGTATTTT	CAWITGGREADTQYF
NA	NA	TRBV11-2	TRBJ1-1	TGTGCCAGCAGCTTCCGGGGAAGGAACACTGAAGCTTTCTTT	CASSFRGRNTEAFF
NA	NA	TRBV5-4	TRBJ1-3	TGTGCCAGCAGCCACGGTGGGTTCTCTGGAAACACCATATATTTT	CASSHGGFSGNTIYF
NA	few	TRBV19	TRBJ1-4	TGTGCCAGTAGTCAGGGACAAACTGAAAAACTGTTTTTT	CASSQGQTEKLFF
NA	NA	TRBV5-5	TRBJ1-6	TGTGCCAGCAGCTCAGACAGGCCAGGTTCACCCCTCCACTTT	CASSSDRPGSPLHF
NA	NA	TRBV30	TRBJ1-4	TGTGCCTGGGATGTCGGGGGAACTAATGAAAAACTGTTTTTT	CAWDVGGTNEKLFF
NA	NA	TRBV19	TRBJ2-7	TGTGCCAGTACCAAAGGGCACGGGAATCAGAAAGAGCAGTACTTC	CASTKGHGNQKEQYF
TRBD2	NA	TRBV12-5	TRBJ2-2	TGTGCTAGTGGAGCGGGAGAGGTCGGGGAGCTGTTTTTT	CASGAGEVGELFF
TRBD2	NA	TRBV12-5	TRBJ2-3	TGTGCTAGTGGTTTGGGGACTAGCGGGATAGTAGCAGATACGCAGTATTTT	CASGLGTSGIVADTQYF
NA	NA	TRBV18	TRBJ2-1	TGTGCCAGCTCACCGGACAGCTACAATGAGCAGTTCTTC	CASSPDSYNEQFF
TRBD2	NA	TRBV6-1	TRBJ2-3	TGTGCCAGCAGTGGGAGGACTAGCGGGGGAGAGGGTACGCAGTATTTT	CASSGRTSGGEGTQYF
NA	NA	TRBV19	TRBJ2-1	TGTGCCACCGAGGCTCGGGCCCCTCGTCTATATGAGCAGTTCTTC	CATEARAPRLYEQFF
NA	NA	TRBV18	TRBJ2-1	TGTGCCAGCTCACCCCGAGGAGCGGGTAACAATGAGCAGTTCTTC	CASSPRGAGNNEQFF
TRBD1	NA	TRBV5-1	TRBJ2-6	TGCGCCAGCAGTTCGGGACAGGGTCTCTCTGGGGCCAACGTCCTGACTTTC	CASSSGQGLSGANVLTF
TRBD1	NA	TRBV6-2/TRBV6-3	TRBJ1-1	TGTGCCAGCAGTTACCAGACGGGGGGGACAGACACTGAAGCTTTCTTT	CASSYQTGGTDTEAFF
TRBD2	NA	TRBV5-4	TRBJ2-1	TGTGCCAGCAGCTTGACTAGCGGGGGGTCGGATGAGCAGTTCTTC	CASSLTSGGSDEQFF
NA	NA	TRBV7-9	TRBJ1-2	TGTGCCAGCAGCTCAGAGGTTAACTATGGCTACACCTTC	CASSSEVNYGYTF
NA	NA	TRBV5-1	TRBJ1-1	TGCGCCAGCAGCTTGGTGGGGGCAGTCAACACTGAAGCTTTCTTT	CASSLVGAVNTEAFF
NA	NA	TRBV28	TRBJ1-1	TGTGCCAGCAGCTTGGGGGGACACATGAACACTGAAGCTTTCTTT	CASSLGGHMNTEAFF
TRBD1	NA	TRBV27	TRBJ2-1	TGTGCCAGCAGCACCGGGACAGGGGAGAATGAGCAGTTCTTC	CASSTGTGENEQFF
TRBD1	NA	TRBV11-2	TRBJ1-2	TGTGCCAGCAGCTTACAGGGGGGCTATGGCTACACCTTC	CASSLQGGYGYTF
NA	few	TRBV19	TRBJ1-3	TGTGCCAGTAGTATCGGTATAAACTCTGGAAACACCATATATTTT	CASSIGINSGNTIYF
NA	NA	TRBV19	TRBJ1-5	TGTGCCAGTAGCAGATTCAATCCCCGTCGGGGGACGAGAAGCAATCAGCCCCAGCATTTT	CASSRFNPRRGTRSNQPQHF
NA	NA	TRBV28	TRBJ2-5	TGTGCCAGCAGGAAACAGGAGACCCAGTACTTC	CASRKQETQYF
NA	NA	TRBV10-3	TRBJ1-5	TGTGCCACCACCGAGGGATCCGGCGATCAGCCCCAGCATTTT	CATTEGSGDQPQHF
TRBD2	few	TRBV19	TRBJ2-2	TGTGCCAGTAGTAGATTGGCTAGCGGGTCGAACACCGGGGAGCTGTTTTTT	CASSRLASGSNTGELFF
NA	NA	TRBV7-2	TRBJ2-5	TGTGCCAGCAGTCCCCAGGGGGGCTCGGCCCAGTACTTC	CASSPQGGSAQYF
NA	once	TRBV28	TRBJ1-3	TGTGCCAGCGGAGAAAATGCGGGGGCCATATATTTT	CASGENAGAIYF
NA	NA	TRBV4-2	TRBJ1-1	TGTGCCAGCAGCCAAGAAGGCAGCATGAACACTGAAGCTTTCTTT	CASSQEGSMNTEAFF